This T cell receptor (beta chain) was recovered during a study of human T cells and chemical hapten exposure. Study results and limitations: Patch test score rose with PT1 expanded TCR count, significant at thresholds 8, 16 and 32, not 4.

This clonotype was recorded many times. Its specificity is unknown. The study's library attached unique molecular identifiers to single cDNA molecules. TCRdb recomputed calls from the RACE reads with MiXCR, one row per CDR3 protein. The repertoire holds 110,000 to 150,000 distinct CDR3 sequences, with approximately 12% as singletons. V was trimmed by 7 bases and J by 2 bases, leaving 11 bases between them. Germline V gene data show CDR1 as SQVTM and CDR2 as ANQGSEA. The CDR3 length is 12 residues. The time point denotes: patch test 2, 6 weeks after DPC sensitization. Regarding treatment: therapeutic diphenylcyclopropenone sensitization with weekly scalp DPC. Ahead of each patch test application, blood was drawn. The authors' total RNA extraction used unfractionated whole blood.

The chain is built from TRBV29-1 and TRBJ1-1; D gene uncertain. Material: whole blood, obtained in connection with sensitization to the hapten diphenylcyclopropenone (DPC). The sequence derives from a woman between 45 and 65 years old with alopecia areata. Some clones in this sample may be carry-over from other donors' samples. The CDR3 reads CSGGRGNTEAFF. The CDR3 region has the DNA TGCAGCGGCGGACGGGGAAACACTGAAGCTTTCTTT.